This TCR beta chain was sequenced in a study of cytomegalovirus exposure and HLA in healthy donors. Comment on this clone: What it binds is unknown.

The PCR ran on 60 Vbeta and 13 Jbeta primers. Profiling relied on immunoSEQ multiplex PCR, and the TCRdb table lists in-frame clones only, not all of them. Of roughly 220,000 clones in the sample, 80% to 90% were seen once. Study observations and caveats: When the data were analyzed later, several of the most significant clusters appeared to be linked to common viral pathogens.

Specimen: PBMCs. The clonotype was recovered from a man aged 25 to 45 in good health and CMV-seronegative.

The CDR3 loop is CASSWDRANTEAFF. CDR3 nucleotide sequence: TGTGCCAGCAGCTGGGACAGGGCGAACACTGAAGCTTTCTTT. The chain uses TRBV11-1 and TRBJ1-1; 9 bases match TRBD1. Trimming took 4 bases from V and 1 from J; bases not matched to a gene: 1. In germline, CDR1 is SGHAT, CDR2 FQDESV (reference sequence). The CDR3 is 14 residues long. Full variable domain (remainder filled in from reference TRBV11-1 and TRBJ1-1): EAEVAQSPRYKITEKSQAVAFWCDPISGHATLYWYRQILGQGPELLVQFQDESVVDDSQLPKDRFSAERLKGVDSTLKIQPAELGDSAMYLCASSWDRANTEAFFGQGTRLTVV.